This entry lists 14 T cell receptor beta chains sequenced from one sample in a study of T cells in Graves' hyperthyroidism and ophthalmopathy. RNA transcripts yielded amplified TCR beta CDR3 regions. RT-PCR in the first round (using the HTBI primer set) targeted the TCR CDR3. Each CDR3 protein gets one entry after TCRdb re-called the multiplex PCR reads with MiXCR. The data show about 260,000 distinct CDR3 sequences, 16% seen once. The sample was blood. The receptor source for this set is a woman under 30 with Graves' ophthalmopathy.

This clonotype was observed once. The V and J genes are TRBV5-5 and TRBJ1-2, with a weak D call TRBD1 (6 bases). The CDR3 is 15 amino acids. Trimming shortened V by 0 bases and J by 7 bases, and 16 bases separated the two germline ends. Germline V lookup: CDR1 SGHKS, CDR2 YYEKEE (reference sequence). The CDR3 coding sequence is TGTGCCAGCAGCTTGGACTCAGGGGATACGAGTGGCTACACCTTC. Amino acid sequence: CASSLDSGDTSGYTF.

This clonotype was seen a few times. As DNA, the CDR3 is TGTGCCACCGGGACGGGTAATGAAAAACTGTTTTTT. It codes for CATGTGNEKLFF. The V gene is TRBV15, the J gene TRBJ1-4; weak D call: TRBD1 (5 bases). CDR1 is LNHNV, CDR2 YYDKDF, per germline (reference sequence). The CDR3 consists of 12 residues. Trimming removed 8 bases at V and 4 bases at J, with 8 bases between. Combining the CDR3 with reference TRBV15 and TRBJ1-4 gives the whole variable domain DAMVIQNPRYQVTQFGKPVTLSCSQTLNHNVMYWYQQKSSQAPKLLFHYYDKDFNNEADTPDNFQSRRPNTSFCFLDIRSPGLGDTAMYLCATGTGNEKLFFGSGTQLSVL.

This clonotype was seen repeatedly, ten times or more. The chain couples TRBV5-5 to TRBJ2-7; no firm D call. Germline V lookup: CDR1 SGHKS, CDR2 YYEKEE (reference sequence). The CDR3 runs to 12 residues. The V end lost 1 base, the J end lost 3 bases, and 5 bases lay between the germline ends. CDR3 region: CASSLWNYEQYF. The CDR3 nucleotides are TGTGCCAGCAGCTTGTGGAACTACGAGCAGTACTTC. Together with reference TRBV5-5 and TRBJ2-7, the CDR3 gives the full variable domain: DAGVTQSPTHLIKTRGQQVTLRCSPISGHKSVSWYQQVLGQGPQFIFQYYEKEERGRGNFPDRFSARQFPNYSSELNVNALLLGDSALYLCASSLWNYEQYFGPGTRLTVT.

This clonotype was detected only a few times. The chain recombines TRBV19 with TRBJ1-4; TRBD1 might be the D (6 bases). Germline V gene sequence: CDR1 LNHDA, CDR2 SQIVND (reference sequence). Trimming pared 5 bases from V and 5 bases from J, leaving 12 bases between. The length of the CDR3 is 14 residues. The DNA for the CDR3 is TGTGCCAGTAGTTGGACAGCTTCAAATGAAAAACTGTTTTTT. Protein: CASSWTASNEKLFF. The variable domain in full, with the rest retrieved from reference TRBV19 and TRBJ1-4, is DGGITQSPKYLFRKEGQNVTLSCEQNLNHDAMYWYRQDPGQGLRLIYYSQIVNDFQKGDIAEGYSVSREKKESFPLTVTSAQKNPTAFYLCASSWTASNEKLFFGSGTQLSVL.

The chain employs TRBV2 and TRBJ1-2, with TRBD1 matching over 11 bases. CDR1 is SNHLY, CDR2 FYNNEI, per germline. This CDR3 contains 15 residues. The ends lost 0 bases at V and 7 bases at J; junction bases unmatched: 4. In nucleotides, the CDR3 is TGTGCCAGCAGTGAAGCGGGACAGGGGGTGCGTGGCTACACCTTC. Translation: CASSEAGQGVRGYTF.

This clonotype was recorded at least ten times. V and J are TRBV10-3 and TRBJ2-1; 12 bases agree with TRBD2. Germline V lookup: CDR1 ENHRY, CDR2 SYGVKD. The V gene end was trimmed by 2 bases and the J gene end by 4 bases; junction bases not matched to a gene: 6. This CDR3 is 17 amino acids long. CDR3 loop: CAISEGRLAGGYNEQFF. Here the CDR3 DNA reads TGTGCCATCAGTGAGGGCCGCCTAGCGGGAGGGTACAATGAGCAGTTCTTC.

This clonotype was found many times. The chain couples TRBV28 to TRBJ2-5; TRBD1 matches at 8 bases. The CDR3 covers 13 residues. Germline-derived CDR1 and CDR2 are MDHEN and SYDVKM. V shed 5 bases, J shed 4 bases, and the junction held 3 bases outside the gene matches. The CDR3 spells CASSRTGLETQYF. The CDR3 DNA sequence: TGTGCCAGCAGTCGGACAGGGTTAGAGACCCAGTACTTC.

The sample holds many counts of this clonotype. This chain joins TRBV12-3 or TRBV12-4 and TRBJ1-4; D gene ambiguous. The CDR3 totals 13 residues. Trimming removed 6 bases at V and 0 bases at J, with 5 bases between. CDR3 region: CASSPSTNEKLFF. In DNA, the CDR3 is TGTGCCAGCAGCCCCTCAACTAATGAAAAACTGTTTTTT.

This clonotype was seen ten or more times. J is TRBJ2-5 and V is TRBV28; D unresolved. The V gene lost 3 bases and the J gene lost 5 bases, with 10 bases spanning the gap. Germline CDR1 and CDR2: MDHEN and SYDVKM. CDR3 length: 13 residues. The CDR3 loop is CASSFRGSETQYF. The CDR3 DNA follows: TGTGCCAGCAGTTTCCGCGGTTCCGAGACCCAGTACTTC.

This clonotype has ten or more counts. The chain carries TRBV12-3 or TRBV12-4 and TRBJ1-2; D remains ambiguous. The CDR3 spans 15 residues. V was shortened by 5 bases and J by 8 bases, with 21 bases between the two germline ends. CDR3 bases: TGTGCCAGCAGTCCCTCCGGACGCCTTCGGGGAGGCTACACCTTC. Its translation: CASSPSGRLRGGYTF.

This clonotype was found many times. The rearrangement links TRBV19 to TRBJ2-1; 7 bases are a match to TRBD2. Germline V gene sequence: CDR1 LNHDA, CDR2 SQIVND (reference sequence). This CDR3 has 15 amino acids. Trimming removed 3 bases from V and 6 bases from J; junction bases left unmatched: 8. This CDR3 is CASSMWAGEVNEQFF. CDR3 DNA: TGTGCCAGTAGTATGTGGGCGGGAGAGGTCAATGAGCAGTTCTTC.

V is TRBV12-3 or TRBV12-4 and J is TRBJ2-7, with D possibly called TRBD1 or TRBD2 (5 bases each). The V end was cut by 6 bases, the J end by 6 bases, with 9 bases between. This CDR3 is built from 11 residues. DNA of the CDR3: TGTGCCAGCAGAGAGGGGTTCGAGCAGTACTTC. Translating gives CASREGFEQYF.

This clonotype was counted at least ten times. J is TRBJ1-1 and V is TRBV20-1; 10 nucleotides match TRBD1. Germline CDR1 DFQATT, CDR2 SNEGSKA (reference sequence). V lost 6 bases and J lost 5; bases outside the gene matches: 15. The CDR3 runs 16 residues. This CDR3 reads CSAERPARTGGTEAFF. As DNA, the CDR3 is TGCAGTGCCGAACGCCCGGCTAGGACAGGGGGTACTGAAGCTTTCTTT.

This clonotype was seen at least ten times. J is TRBJ1-5 and V is TRBV20-1; D ambiguous. CDR1 and CDR2 from the germline V gene are DFQATT and SNEGSKA (reference sequence). The CDR3 has 15 amino acids. CDR3 in amino acids: CSLPTWGDSNQPQHF. CDR3 DNA: TGCAGCCTACCCACCTGGGGAGATAGCAATCAGCCCCAGCATTTT.